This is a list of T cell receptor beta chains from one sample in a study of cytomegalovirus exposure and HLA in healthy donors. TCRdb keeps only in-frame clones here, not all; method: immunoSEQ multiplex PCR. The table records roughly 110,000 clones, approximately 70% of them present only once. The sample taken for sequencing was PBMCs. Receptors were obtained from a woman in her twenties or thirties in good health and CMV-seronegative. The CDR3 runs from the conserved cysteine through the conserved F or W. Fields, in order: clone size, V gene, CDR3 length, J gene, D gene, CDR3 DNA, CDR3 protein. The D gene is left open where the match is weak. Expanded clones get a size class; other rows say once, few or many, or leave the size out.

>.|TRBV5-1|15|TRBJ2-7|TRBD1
TGCGCCAGCAGCTTGGGGGGACAGACCTACTACGAGCAGTACTTC
CASSLGGQTYYEQYF
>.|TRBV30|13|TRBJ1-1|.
TGTGCCTGGAGTTTCGCCGAGGACACTGAAGCTTTCTTT
CAWSFAEDTEAFF
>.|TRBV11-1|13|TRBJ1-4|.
TGTGCCAGCAGCCGGACAGTTAATGAAAAACTGTTTTTT
CASSRTVNEKLFF
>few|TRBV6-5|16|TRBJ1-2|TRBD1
TGTGCCAGCAGTTACTCAGAGACAGGGGGCGAGTATGGCTACACCTTC
CASSYSETGGEYGYTF
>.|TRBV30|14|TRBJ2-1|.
TGTGCCTGTATCTCAGGTAGCTCCTACAATGAGCAGTTCTTC
CACISGSSYNEQFF
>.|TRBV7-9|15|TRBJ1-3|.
TGTGCCAGCAGCTTAGGGGGGGGAAAAGGAAACACCATATATTTT
CASSLGGGKGNTIYF
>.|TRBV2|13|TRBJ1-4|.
TGTGCCAGCAGTGGACAGAGTAATGAAAAACTGTTTTTT
CASSGQSNEKLFF
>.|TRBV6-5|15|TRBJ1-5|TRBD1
TGTGCCAGCAGTTCCGGACAGGGACTCAATCAGCCCCAGCATTTT
CASSSGQGLNQPQHF
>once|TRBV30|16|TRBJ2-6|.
TGTGCCTGGAGTCTCCCACAGGGATCTGGGGCCAACGTCCTGACTTTC
CAWSLPQGSGANVLTF
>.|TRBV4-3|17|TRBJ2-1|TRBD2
TGCGCCAGCAGCCAAGAGGCGACTAGCGGGGACTACAATGAGCAGTTCTTC
CASSQEATSGDYNEQFF
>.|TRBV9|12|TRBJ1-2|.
TGTGCCAGCAGCCGCGGGAACGGAGGATACACCTTC
CASSRGNGGYTF
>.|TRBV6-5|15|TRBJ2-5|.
TGTGCCAGCAGTTACGGTCGGGGAGCTAGGGAGACCCAGTACTTC
CASSYGRGARETQYF
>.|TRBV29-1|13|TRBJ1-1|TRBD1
TGCAGCGTGGAAAGAGACAGGGCCACTGAAGCTTTCTTT
CSVERDRATEAFF
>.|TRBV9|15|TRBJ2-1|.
TGTGCCAGCAGCGTAGGCGGGAATCCACAAAATGAGCAGTTCTTC
CASSVGGNPQNEQFF
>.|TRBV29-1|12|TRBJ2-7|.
TGCAGCGCACGGGACGGGACATACGAGCAGTACTTC
CSARDGTYEQYF
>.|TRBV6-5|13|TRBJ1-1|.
TGTGCCAGCAGTTACTCGAGTAGCACTGAAGCTTTCTTT
CASSYSSSTEAFF
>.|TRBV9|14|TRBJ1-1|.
TGTGCCAGCAGCGGGGCAGCGGGAGGCACTGAAGCTTTCTTT
CASSGAAGGTEAFF
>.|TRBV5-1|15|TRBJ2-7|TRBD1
TGCGCCAGCAGCGTAACCGGGACAGGGACATACGAGCAGTACTTC
CASSVTGTGTYEQYF
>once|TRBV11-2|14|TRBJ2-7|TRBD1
TGTGCCAGCAGCCCGGGACAGATCTCCTACGAGCAGTACTTC
CASSPGQISYEQYF
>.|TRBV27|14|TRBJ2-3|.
TGTGCCAGCAGTTTAATTTATAGCACAGATACGCAGTATTTT
CASSLIYSTDTQYF
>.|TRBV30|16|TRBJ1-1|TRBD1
TGTGCCTGGATCCTTCCCCCCGGGACAGCAAACACTGAAGCTTTCTTT
CAWILPPGTANTEAFF
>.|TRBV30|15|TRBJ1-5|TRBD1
TGTGCCTGGAGCGCAGGGGGATTTAGCAATCAGCCCCAGCATTTT
CAWSAGGFSNQPQHF
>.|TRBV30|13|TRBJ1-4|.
TGTGCCTGGACAGGGGCATCTAATGAAAAACTGTTTTTT
CAWTGASNEKLFF
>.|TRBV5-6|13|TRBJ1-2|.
TGTGCCAGCAGCTTGGGGGGCGGCTATGGCTACACCTTC
CASSLGGGYGYTF
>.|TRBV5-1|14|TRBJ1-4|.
TGCGCCAGCAGCCCTACGGGGTTCAGTGAAAAACTGTTTTTT
CASSPTGFSEKLFF
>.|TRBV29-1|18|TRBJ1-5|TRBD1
TGCAGCGTGGGTCCCCGTGACAGGGCTTATTGGAGCAATCAGCCCCAGCATTTT
CSVGPRDRAYWSNQPQHF
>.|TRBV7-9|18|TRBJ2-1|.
TGTTCCAGCAGCTCCATCTATGAGGCTCTTCGGGCCTACAATGAGCAGTTCTTC
CSSSSIYEALRAYNEQFF
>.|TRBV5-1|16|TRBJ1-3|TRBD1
TGCGCCAGCAGCCCCTCCACTACAGGGGTCGGAAACACCATATATTTT
CASSPSTTGVGNTIYF
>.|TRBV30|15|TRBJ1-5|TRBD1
TGTGCCTGGAGTGAGTCCGGGACAGGGGTTCAGCCCCAGCATTTT
CAWSESGTGVQPQHF
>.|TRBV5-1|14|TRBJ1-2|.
TGCGCCAGCAGCCGATCAGACAGGACCTATGGCTACACCTTC
CASSRSDRTYGYTF
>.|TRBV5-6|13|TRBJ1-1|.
TGTGCCAGCCAGGGGACGATGAACACTGAAGCTTTCTTT
CASQGTMNTEAFF
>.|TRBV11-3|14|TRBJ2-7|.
TGTGCCAGCAGCTCGCGGGGGCTAAACTACGAGCAGTACTTC
CASSSRGLNYEQYF
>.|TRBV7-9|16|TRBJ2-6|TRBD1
TGTGCCAGCAGCCCGTGGACAGGGCACGGGGCCAACGTCCTGACTTTC
CASSPWTGHGANVLTF
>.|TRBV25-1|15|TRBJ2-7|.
TGTGCCAGCAGTGAAGTAAGGGGGAACTCCCTCAGCTTGTACTTC
CASSEVRGNSLSLYF
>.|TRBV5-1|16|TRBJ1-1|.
TGCGCCAGCAGCTTCCAGGGGCTGATGGAGAACACTGAAGCTTTCTTT
CASSFQGLMENTEAFF
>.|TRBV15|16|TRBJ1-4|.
TGTGCCACCAGCAGAGCGGGGGGGACAACTAATGAAAAACTGTTTTTT
CATSRAGGTTNEKLFF
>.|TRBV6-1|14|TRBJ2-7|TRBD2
TGTGCCAGTGACCCTACGGGACTAAAATGTGAGCAGTACTTC
CASDPTGLKCEQYF